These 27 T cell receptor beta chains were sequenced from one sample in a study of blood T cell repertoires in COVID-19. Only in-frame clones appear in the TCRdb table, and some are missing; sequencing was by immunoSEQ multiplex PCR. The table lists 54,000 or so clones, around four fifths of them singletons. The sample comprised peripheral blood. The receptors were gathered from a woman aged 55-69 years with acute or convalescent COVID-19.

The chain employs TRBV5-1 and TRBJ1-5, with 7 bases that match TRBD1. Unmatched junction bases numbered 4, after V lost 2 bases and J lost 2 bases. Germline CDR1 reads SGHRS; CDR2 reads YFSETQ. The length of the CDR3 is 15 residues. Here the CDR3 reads CASSFNGQGNQPQHF. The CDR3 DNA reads TGCGCCAGCAGCTTCAATGGACAGGGCAATCAGCCCCAGCATTTT.

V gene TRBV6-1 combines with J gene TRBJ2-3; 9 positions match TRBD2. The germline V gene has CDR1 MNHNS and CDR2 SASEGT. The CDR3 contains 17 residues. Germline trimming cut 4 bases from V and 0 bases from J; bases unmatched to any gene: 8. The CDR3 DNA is TGTGCCAGCAGTGGTCCCGGGGGACTAGCTAGCACAGATACGCAGTATTTT. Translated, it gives CASSGPGGLASTDTQYF.

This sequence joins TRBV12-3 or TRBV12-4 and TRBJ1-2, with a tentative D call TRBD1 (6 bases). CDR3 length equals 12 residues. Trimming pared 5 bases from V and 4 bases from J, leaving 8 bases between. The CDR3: CASSTGLYGYTF. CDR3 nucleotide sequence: TGTGCCAGCAGTACAGGGCTCTATGGCTACACCTTC.

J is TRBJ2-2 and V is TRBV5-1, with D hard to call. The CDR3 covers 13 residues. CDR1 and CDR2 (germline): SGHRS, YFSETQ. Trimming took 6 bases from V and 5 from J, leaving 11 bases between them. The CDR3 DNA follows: TGCGCCAGCATGGCGGTTGGGACCGGGGAGCTGTTTTTT. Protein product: CASMAVGTGELFF. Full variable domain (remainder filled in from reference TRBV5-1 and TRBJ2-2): KAGVTQTPRYLIKTRGQQVTLSCSPISGHRSVSWYQQTPGQGLQFLFEYFSETQRNKGNFPGRFSGRQFSNSRSEMNVSTLELGDSALYLCASMAVGTGELFFGEGSRLTVL.

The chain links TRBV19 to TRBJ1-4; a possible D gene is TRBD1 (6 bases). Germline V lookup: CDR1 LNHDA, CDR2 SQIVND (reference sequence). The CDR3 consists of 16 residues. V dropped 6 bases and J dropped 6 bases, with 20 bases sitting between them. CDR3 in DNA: TGTGCCAGTAGAGACGGCCCGGGGGCGGGGGATGAAAAACTGTTTTTT. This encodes CASRDGPGAGDEKLFF. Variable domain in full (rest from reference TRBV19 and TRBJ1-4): DGGITQSPKYLFRKEGQNVTLSCEQNLNHDAMYWYRQDPGQGLRLIYYSQIVNDFQKGDIAEGYSVSREKKESFPLTVTSAQKNPTAFYLCASRDGPGAGDEKLFFGSGTQLSVL.

CDR3: CASSPTSGGFGGELFF. The CDR3 DNA reads as TGCGCCAGCAGCCCCACTAGCGGGGGTTTTGGCGGGGAGCTGTTTTTT. The genes are TRBV5-1 and TRBJ2-2; 11 positions agree with TRBD2. CDR3 length equals 16 residues. Losses at the gene ends were 4 bases for V and 7 bases for J; bases not matched to a gene: 9. Germline loops: CDR1 SGHRS, CDR2 YFSETQ.

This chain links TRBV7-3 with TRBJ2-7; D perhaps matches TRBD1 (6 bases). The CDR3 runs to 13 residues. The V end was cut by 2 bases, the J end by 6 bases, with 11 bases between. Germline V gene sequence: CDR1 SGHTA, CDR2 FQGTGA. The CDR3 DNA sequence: TGTGCCAGCAGCTTATACAGGGATGGCGAGCAGTACTTC. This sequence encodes CASSLYRDGEQYF.

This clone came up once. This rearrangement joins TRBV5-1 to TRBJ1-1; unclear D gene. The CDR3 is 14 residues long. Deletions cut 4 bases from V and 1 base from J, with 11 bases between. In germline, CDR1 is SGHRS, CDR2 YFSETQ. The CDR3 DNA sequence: TGCGCCAGCAGCCCCGGACTGGCGAACACTGAAGCTTTCTTT. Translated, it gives CASSPGLANTEAFF.

The CDR3 sequence is CSASIPRQSSYEQYF. The CDR3, as DNA: TGCAGTGCTAGTATTCCGAGACAGAGCTCCTACGAGCAGTACTTC. V usage is TRBV20-1 and J usage is TRBJ2-7; D might be TRBD1 (5 bases). The CDR3 extends over 15 amino acids. V lost 3 bases and J lost 0, with 15 bases in between. Germline CDR1 and CDR2: DFQATT and SNEGSKA (reference sequence).

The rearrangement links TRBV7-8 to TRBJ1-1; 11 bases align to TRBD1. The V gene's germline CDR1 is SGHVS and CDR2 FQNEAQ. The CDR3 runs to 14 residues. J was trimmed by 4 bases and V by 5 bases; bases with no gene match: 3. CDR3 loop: CASSRGTGGTEAFF. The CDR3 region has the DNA TGTGCCAGCAGCCGGGGGACAGGGGGCACTGAAGCTTTCTTT.

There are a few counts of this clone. The CDR3 is CASSYSGDSTYEQYF. The CDR3 region has the DNA TGTGCCAGCAGTTACTCGGGGGACAGCACCTACGAGCAGTACTTC. The chain is built from TRBV6-6 and TRBJ2-7, with TRBD1 identical over 7 bases. Per the germline V gene, CDR1 is MNHNY and CDR2 is SVGAGI (reference sequence). V was clipped by 0 bases and J by 2 bases; unmatched bases: 4. This CDR3 has 15 residues.

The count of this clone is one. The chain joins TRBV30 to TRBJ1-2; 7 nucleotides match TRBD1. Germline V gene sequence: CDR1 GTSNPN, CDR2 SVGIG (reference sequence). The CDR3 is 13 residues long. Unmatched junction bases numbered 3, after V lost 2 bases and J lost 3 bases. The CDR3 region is CAWSRQGHYGYTF. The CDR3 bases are TGTGCCTGGAGTAGACAGGGCCACTATGGCTACACCTTC.

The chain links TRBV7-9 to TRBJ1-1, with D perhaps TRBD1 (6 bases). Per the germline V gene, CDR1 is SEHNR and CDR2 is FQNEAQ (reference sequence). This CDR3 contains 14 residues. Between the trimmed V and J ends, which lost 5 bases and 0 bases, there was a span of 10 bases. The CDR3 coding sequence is TGTGCCAGCAGCCCAGGGGAGATGAACACTGAAGCTTTCTTT. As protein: CASSPGEMNTEAFF.

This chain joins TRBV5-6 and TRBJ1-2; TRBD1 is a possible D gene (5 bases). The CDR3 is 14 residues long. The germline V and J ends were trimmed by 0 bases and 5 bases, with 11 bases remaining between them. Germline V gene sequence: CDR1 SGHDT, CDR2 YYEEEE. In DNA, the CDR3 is TGTGCCAGCAGCTTGGGACAGTCCCCTTATGGCTACACCTTC. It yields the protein CASSLGQSPYGYTF. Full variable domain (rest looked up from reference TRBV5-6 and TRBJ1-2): DAGVTQSPTHLIKTRGQQVTLRCSPKSGHDTVSWYQQALGQGPQFIFQYYEEEERQRGNFPDRFSGHQFPNYSSELNVNALLLGDSALYLCASSLGQSPYGYTFGSGTRLTVV.

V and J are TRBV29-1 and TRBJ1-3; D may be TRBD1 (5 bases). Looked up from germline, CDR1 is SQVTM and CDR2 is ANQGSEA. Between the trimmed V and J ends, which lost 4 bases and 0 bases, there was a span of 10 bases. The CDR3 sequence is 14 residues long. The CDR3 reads CSVAGGFSGNTIYF. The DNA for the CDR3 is TGCAGCGTTGCCGGGGGATTCTCTGGAAACACCATATATTTT.

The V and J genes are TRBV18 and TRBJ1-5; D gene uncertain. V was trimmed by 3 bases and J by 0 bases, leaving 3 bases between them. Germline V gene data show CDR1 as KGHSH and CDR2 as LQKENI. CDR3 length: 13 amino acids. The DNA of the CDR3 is TGTGCCAGCTCACCGTATAGCAATCAGCCCCAGCATTTT. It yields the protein CASSPYSNQPQHF.

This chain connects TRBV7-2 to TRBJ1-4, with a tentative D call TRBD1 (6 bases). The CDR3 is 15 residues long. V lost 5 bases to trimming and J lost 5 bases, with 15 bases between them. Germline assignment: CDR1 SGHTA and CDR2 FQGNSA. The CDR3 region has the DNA TGTGCCAGCAGCCCCCGAGGGGGACGCAATGAAAAACTGTTTTTT. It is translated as CASSPRGGRNEKLFF.

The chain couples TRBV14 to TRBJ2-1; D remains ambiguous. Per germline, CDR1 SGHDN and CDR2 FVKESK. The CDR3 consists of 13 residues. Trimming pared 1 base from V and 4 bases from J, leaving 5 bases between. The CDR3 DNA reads TGTGCCAGCAGCCAAGCACGGTACAATGAGCAGTTCTTC. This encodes CASSQARYNEQFF.

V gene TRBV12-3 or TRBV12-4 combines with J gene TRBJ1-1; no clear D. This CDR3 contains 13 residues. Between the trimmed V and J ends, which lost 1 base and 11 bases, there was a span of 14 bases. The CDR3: CASSLGRSNGAFF. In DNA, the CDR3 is TGTGCCAGCAGTTTAGGGCGGAGCAATGGGGCTTTCTTT.

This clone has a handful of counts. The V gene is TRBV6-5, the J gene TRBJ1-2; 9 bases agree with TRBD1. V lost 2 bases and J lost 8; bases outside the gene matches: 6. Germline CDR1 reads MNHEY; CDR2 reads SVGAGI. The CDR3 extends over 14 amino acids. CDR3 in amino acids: CASSYTGQGSGYTF. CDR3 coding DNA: TGTGCCAGCAGTTACACGGGACAGGGCTCGGGCTACACCTTC.

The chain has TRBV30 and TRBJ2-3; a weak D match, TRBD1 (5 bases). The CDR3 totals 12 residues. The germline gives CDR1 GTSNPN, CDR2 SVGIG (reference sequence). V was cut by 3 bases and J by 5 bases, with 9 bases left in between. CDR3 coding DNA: TGTGCCTGGAGCAGAGACAGAGATACGCAGTATTTT. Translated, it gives CAWSRDRDTQYF.

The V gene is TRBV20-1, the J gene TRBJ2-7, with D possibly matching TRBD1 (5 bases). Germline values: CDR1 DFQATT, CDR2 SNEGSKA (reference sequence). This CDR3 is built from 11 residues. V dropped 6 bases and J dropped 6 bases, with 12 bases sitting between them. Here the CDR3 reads CSATRTREQYF. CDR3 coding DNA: TGCAGTGCCACTCGGACACGCGAGCAGTACTTC.

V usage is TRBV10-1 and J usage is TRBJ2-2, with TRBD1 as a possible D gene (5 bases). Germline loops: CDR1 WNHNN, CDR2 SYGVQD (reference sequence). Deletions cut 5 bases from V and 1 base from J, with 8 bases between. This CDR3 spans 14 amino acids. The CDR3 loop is CASSRDRNTGELFF. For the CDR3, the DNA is TGCGCCAGCAGTCGAGACAGGAACACCGGGGAGCTGTTTTTT.

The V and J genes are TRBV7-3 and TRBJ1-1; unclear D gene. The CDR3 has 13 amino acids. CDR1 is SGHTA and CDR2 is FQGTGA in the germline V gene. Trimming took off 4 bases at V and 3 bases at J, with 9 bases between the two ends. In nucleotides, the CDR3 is TGTGCCAGCAGCTGGAGGGTAGACACTGAAGCTTTCTTT. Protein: CASSWRVDTEAFF.

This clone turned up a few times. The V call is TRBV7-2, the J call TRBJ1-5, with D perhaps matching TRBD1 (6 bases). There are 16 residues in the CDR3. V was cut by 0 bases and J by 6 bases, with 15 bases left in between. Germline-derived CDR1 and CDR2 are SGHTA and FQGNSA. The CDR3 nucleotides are TGTGCCAGCAGCTTAGCGGCGGGGGCTGGAAGTCAGCCCCAGCATTTT. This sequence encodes CASSLAAGAGSQPQHF.

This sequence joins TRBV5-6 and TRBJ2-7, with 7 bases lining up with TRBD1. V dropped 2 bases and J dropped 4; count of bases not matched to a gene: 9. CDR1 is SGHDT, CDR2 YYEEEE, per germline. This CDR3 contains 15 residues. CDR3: CASSLWHRGRYEQYF. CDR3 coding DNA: TGTGCCAGCAGCTTATGGCACAGGGGAAGATACGAGCAGTACTTC.

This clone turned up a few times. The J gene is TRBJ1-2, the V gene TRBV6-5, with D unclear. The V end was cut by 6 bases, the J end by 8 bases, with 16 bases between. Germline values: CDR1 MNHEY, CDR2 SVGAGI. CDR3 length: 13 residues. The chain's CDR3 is CASSNGLREGYTF. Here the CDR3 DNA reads TGTGCCAGCAGCAACGGGTTAAGGGAGGGCTACACCTTC.